These 19 T cell receptor beta chains came from one sample sequenced in a study of T cell responses to AZD1222 COVID-19 vaccine. Clones were sequenced by immunoSEQ multiplex PCR, and TCRdb holds only the in-frame ones, with some missing. The sample lists 70,000 or so clones, around four fifths seen once, with 12% in the top ten. This sample comprised peripheral blood, obtained on day 0 of AZD1222 vaccination. The source is an adult in good health.

Only one count was recorded for this clone. The chain carries TRBV11-2 and TRBJ1-5; no definite D call. The CDR3 extends over 14 amino acids. V lost 1 base, J lost 9 bases, and 13 bases lay in between. Germline V gene lookup returns CDR1 SGHAT and CDR2 FQNNGV. The CDR3 DNA reads as TGTGCCAGCAGCTTAGTGGAGGGAGTGGGGCCCCAGCATTTT. Its translation is CASSLVEGVGPQHF.

The genes are TRBV19 and TRBJ1-5; possible D gene TRBD1, 6 bases. V lost 9 bases and J 3 bases, leaving 15 bases between the germline ends. CDR3 length equals 14 residues. Germline CDR1 reads LNHDA; CDR2 reads SQIVND (reference sequence). DNA of the CDR3: TGTGCCAGCCGAAGCACAGGGCTCAATCAGCCCCAGCATTTT. As protein: CASRSTGLNQPQHF. Full variable domain (missing parts from reference TRBV19 and TRBJ1-5): DGGITQSPKYLFRKEGQNVTLSCEQNLNHDAMYWYRQDPGQGLRLIYYSQIVNDFQKGDIAEGYSVSREKKESFPLTVTSAQKNPTAFYLCASRSTGLNQPQHFGDGTRLSIL.

The chain uses TRBV3-1 (or the pseudogene TRBV3-2) and TRBJ1-2; D unclear. Deletions cut 1 base from V and 1 base from J, with 13 bases between. CDR1 and CDR2 (germline): LGHDT, YNNKEL (reference sequence). This CDR3 contains 16 residues. CDR3 in amino acids: CASSQVGRIYNYGYTF. Written as DNA, the CDR3 is TGTGCCAGCAGCCAAGTCGGGAGAATTTATAACTATGGCTACACCTTC.

CDR3 sequence: CAWIGLGNSGNTIYF. CDR3 nucleotide sequence: TGTGCCTGGATCGGGTTGGGAAACTCTGGAAACACCATATATTTT. The chain recombines TRBV30 with TRBJ1-3; D is unresolved. V lost 4 bases and J 0 bases, leaving 13 bases between the germline ends. Germline values: CDR1 GTSNPN, CDR2 SVGIG (reference sequence). The CDR3 is 15 residues long.

The V and J genes are TRBV7-3 and TRBJ2-3; possibly TRBD1 for D (6 bases). Germline V CDR1 and CDR2: SGHTA, FQGTGA. This CDR3 is 13 amino acids long. The ends were cut back, 5 bases at V and 4 bases at J, with 10 bases in the middle. CDR3 DNA: TGTGCCAGCAGCATACAGGGCGCAGATACGCAGTATTTT. As protein: CASSIQGADTQYF.

This rearrangement joins TRBV25-1 to TRBJ1-2; no reliable D call. The CDR3 extends over 15 amino acids. V dropped 3 bases and J dropped 2 bases, with 13 bases sitting between them. Germline V CDR1 and CDR2: MGHDK, SYGVNS. CDR3 amino acids: CASSDSQLFNYGYTF. The CDR3 DNA reads as TGTGCCAGCAGTGATTCGCAGCTATTCAACTATGGCTACACCTTC.

CDR3 sequence reads: CSAPRGNYGYTF. The CDR3 coding sequence is TGCAGCGCCCCCCGGGGGAACTATGGCTACACCTTC. The V gene is TRBV29-1, the J gene TRBJ1-2; the D gene is possibly TRBD1 (5 bases). The CDR3 runs to 12 residues. Trimming took 7 bases from V and 2 from J, leaving 11 bases between them. CDR1 is SQVTM and CDR2 is ANQGSEA in the germline V gene.

The chain joins TRBV5-1 to TRBJ2-7; 8 nucleotides align to TRBD1. Looked up from germline, CDR1 is SGHRS and CDR2 is YFSETQ. The V and J ends lost 5 bases and 0 bases, in that order; junction bases with no gene match: 10. The CDR3 runs 16 residues. DNA for the CDR3: TGCGCCAGCAGAAAGTTTCGGGACAGGATCTCCTACGAGCAGTACTTC. It codes for CASRKFRDRISYEQYF.

The J gene is TRBJ2-1, the V gene TRBV4-3; the match to TRBD2 covers 10 bases. Trimming at V came to 1 base and at J to 4 bases, leaving 4 bases not matched to a gene. There are 16 residues in the CDR3. Germline V CDR1 and CDR2: LGHNA, YSLEER. The CDR3 here is CASSQVTSGAYNEQFF. The CDR3 coding sequence is TGCGCCAGCAGCCAAGTCACTAGCGGGGCGTACAATGAGCAGTTCTTC.

This clone appeared a few times. The chain carries TRBV6-5 and TRBJ1-5; TRBD1 agrees at 10 bases. Losses at the gene ends were 6 bases for V and 6 bases for J; bases not matched to a gene: 8. Germline-derived CDR1 and CDR2 are MNHEY and SVGAGI. The CDR3 totals 15 residues. The CDR3: CASRAGTGAGQPQHF. In DNA form, the CDR3 reads TGTGCCAGCAGGGCGGGGACAGGGGCTGGTCAGCCCCAGCATTTT.

This rearrangement joins TRBV5-4 to TRBJ1-1; 8 nucleotides agree with TRBD1. The CDR3 has 16 residues. After removal of 1 base from V and 7 bases from J, the junction contained 12 bases not matched to a gene. Germline CDR1 and CDR2: SGHNT and YYREEE (reference sequence). The CDR3 sequence: CASSLSGGRSALEAFF. The CDR3 DNA is TGTGCCAGCAGCTTGTCAGGGGGCCGCAGCGCGCTTGAAGCTTTCTTT.

This clone was seen just once. The chain has TRBV19 and TRBJ1-1; the match to TRBD1 covers 8 bases. This CDR3 is built from 15 residues. Germline V gene sequence: CDR1 LNHDA, CDR2 SQIVND (reference sequence). J lost 3 bases, V lost 5 bases, and 8 bases had no gene match. The CDR3 protein is CASSLRQGRDTEAFF. The CDR3 coding sequence is TGTGCCAGTAGTCTTCGACAGGGGCGGGACACTGAAGCTTTCTTT. Drawing the rest from reference TRBV19 and TRBJ1-1, the complete variable domain is DGGITQSPKYLFRKEGQNVTLSCEQNLNHDAMYWYRQDPGQGLRLIYYSQIVNDFQKGDIAEGYSVSREKKESFPLTVTSAQKNPTAFYLCASSLRQGRDTEAFFGQGTRLTVV.

CDR3 region: CASSPRLAGGRGTYEQYF. CDR3 bases: TGTGCCAGCAGTCCCCGACTAGCGGGGGGCCGAGGGACCTACGAGCAGTACTTC. This chain connects TRBV6-6 to TRBJ2-7, with 13 nucleotides matching TRBD2. CDR1 MNHNY and CDR2 SVGAGI come from the germline V gene (reference sequence). V dropped 5 bases and J dropped 2; count of bases not matched to a gene: 12. The CDR3 loop spans 18 amino acids.

The rearrangement links TRBV29-1 to TRBJ2-7; 7 bases align to TRBD1. The CDR3 extends over 14 amino acids. Germline lookup yields CDR1 SQVTM and CDR2 ANQGSEA. V dropped 6 bases and J dropped 6; count of bases not matched to a gene: 14. CDR3 sequence (DNA): TGCAGCGTAAGACCCGGGACAGCTAGAGGCGAGCAGTACTTC. Its protein product is CSVRPGTARGEQYF.

V and J are TRBV7-9 and TRBJ2-3, with 15 bases identical to TRBD2. V shed 6 bases and J 2 bases; nucleotides not matched to a gene: 9. CDR3 length equals 18 residues. Germline-derived CDR1 and CDR2 are SEHNR and FQNEAQ (reference sequence). CDR3 nucleotides: TGTGCCAGCAGTAGAACTAGGACTAGCGGGGGGGACACAGATACGCAGTATTTT. Amino acids: CASSRTRTSGGDTDTQYF.

The genes are TRBV28 and TRBJ1-1; no definite D call. The CDR3 is 12 amino acids. The V and J ends lost 6 bases and 11 bases respectively, with 16 bases between them. Germline loops: CDR1 MDHEN, CDR2 SYDVKM. CDR3 DNA: TGTGCCAGCAGCCTACCCCCCCATGGGGCTTTCTTT. This encodes CASSLPPHGAFF.

This clone was recorded a few times. The CDR3 loop is CASSSRSIFSYEQYF. The CDR3 coding sequence is TGTGCCAGCAGCTCCCGGTCAATATTTTCCTACGAGCAGTACTTC. The V and J genes are TRBV11-2 and TRBJ2-7; D not certain. The V gene's germline CDR1 is SGHAT and CDR2 FQNNGV. Trimming left V 4 bases short and J 1 base short, with 14 bases between. The CDR3 sequence is 15 residues long.

This clone turned up a few times. The V gene is TRBV5-1, the J gene TRBJ2-5; D is perhaps TRBD1 (5 bases). Germline V gene data show CDR1 as SGHRS and CDR2 as YFSETQ. This CDR3 is 13 amino acids long. Trimming took off 5 bases at V and 5 bases at J, with 13 bases between the two ends. CDR3 nucleotides: TGCGCCAGCAGTTGGACAATCCCGGAGACCCAGTACTTC. Its protein product is CASSWTIPETQYF.

Of note for this clone: One junction end disagrees with the germline gene, perhaps due to a read error. The chain uses TRBV7-8 and TRBJ1-6, with D hard to call. Germline V gives CDR1 SGHVS, CDR2 FQNEAQ. The CDR3 extends over 13 amino acids. CDR3 protein: CASSLAYDSPLHF. In nucleotides, the CDR3 is TGTGCCAGCAGCTTAGCCTATGATTCACCCCTCCACTTT.